Listed below are T cell receptor beta chains from one sample, sequenced in a study of blood T cell repertoires in COVID-19. The method was immunoSEQ multiplex PCR; TCRdb's version includes in-frame clones alone and lacks a portion of them. The table lists more than 200,000 clones, approximately 81% of them singletons. Sequencing used peripheral blood. These receptors were taken from an elderly woman with acute or convalescent COVID-19. CDR3s include the opening cysteine and the closing phenylalanine or tryptophan. The D gene is left open where the match is weak. Only some rows state a clone size, as once, few, many or a class for expanded clones.

>14|TRBV5-1|TRBD2|NA|TRBJ2-7
CASSSSGGSYEQYF
TGCGCCAGCAGCTCCTCGGGGGGGTCCTACGAGCAGTACTTC
>14|TRBV5-5|NA|NA|TRBJ1-2
CASSPTGTNYGYTF
TGTGCCAGCAGCCCGACAGGAACTAACTATGGCTACACCTTC
>14|TRBV25-1|NA|NA|TRBJ1-2
CASRSGAPRPGYTF
TGTGCCAGCCGAAGTGGGGCGCCACGGCCCGGCTACACCTTC
>13|TRBV3-1/TRBV3-2|NA|NA|TRBJ1-2
CASSQAGNQSPHF
TGTGCCAGCAGCCAAGCAGGTAACCAGTCTCCTCACTTC
>16|TRBV7-8|TRBD1|NA|TRBJ2-2
CASSKGAGQVAGELFF
TGTGCCAGCAGTAAAGGGGCGGGACAGGTGGCCGGGGAGCTGTTTTTT
>13|TRBV6-6|NA|NA|TRBJ1-5
CASRRISNQPQHF
TGTGCCAGCAGGCGGATTAGCAATCAGCCCCAGCATTTT
>16|TRBV10-3|TRBD2|NA|TRBJ2-7
CAISLTPLAGLYEQYF
TGTGCCATCAGTCTCACTCCACTAGCGGGGCTCTACGAGCAGTACTTC
>17|TRBV28|TRBD1|few|TRBJ1-6
CASSEQGSRTYNSPLHF
TGTGCCAGCAGTGAACAGGGGAGTAGGACCTATAATTCACCCCTCCACTTT
>13|TRBV2|NA|NA|TRBJ1-1
CASDMAANTEAFF
TGTGCCAGCGACATGGCAGCGAACACTGAAGCTTTCTTT
>16|TRBV3-1/TRBV3-2|TRBD2|NA|TRBJ2-1
CASSQVGGGSYNEQFF
TGTGCCAGCAGCCAAGTGGGCGGGGGCTCCTACAATGAGCAGTTCTTC
>14|TRBV11-3|NA|once|TRBJ1-4
CASSLGHVDEKLFF
TGTGCCAGCAGCTTAGGACACGTCGATGAAAAACTGTTTTTT
>13|TRBV30|NA|once|TRBJ1-5
CAWSVVGGQPQHF
TGTGCCTGGAGTGTAGTTGGGGGGCAGCCCCAGCATTTT
>15|TRBV6-2/TRBV6-3|NA|NA|TRBJ1-4
CASSYSRRVGEKLFF
TGTGCCAGCAGTTACTCTCGGCGGGTCGGGGAAAAACTGTTTTTT
>13|TRBV27|NA|NA|TRBJ1-2
CASCSARDDGYTF
TGTGCCAGCTGTTCGGCCAGGGATGATGGCTACACCTTC
>15|TRBV19|TRBD1|NA|TRBJ2-7
CASSGRGQGSGEQYF
TGTGCCAGTAGTGGCCGGGGACAGGGTTCTGGGGAGCAGTACTTC
>16|TRBV28|TRBD1|NA|TRBJ1-6
CASSLMRGQGNSPLHF
TGTGCCAGCAGCCTTATGAGGGGGCAGGGGAATTCACCCCTCCACTTT
>15|TRBV4-3|TRBD1|NA|TRBJ1-6
CASSLSGTGTSPLHF
TGCGCCAGCAGCTTATCCGGGACAGGGACTTCACCCCTCCACTTT
>17|TRBV27|NA|NA|TRBJ1-5
CASSPSHQGGGNQPQHF
TGTGCCAGCAGCCCCTCCCACCAAGGGGGAGGCAATCAGCCCCAGCATTTT
>14|TRBV6-5|NA|NA|TRBJ2-5
CASSYGQLQETQYF
TGTGCCAGCAGTTACGGGCAGCTCCAAGAGACCCAGTACTTC
>14|TRBV6-5|TRBD1|few|TRBJ1-6
CASSSGTGESPLHF
TGTGCCAGCAGCTCCGGGACAGGGGAATCACCCCTCCACTTT
>13|TRBV7-6|NA|NA|TRBJ1-1
CASSFRGGTEAFF
TGTGCCAGCAGCTTTCGAGGGGGCACTGAAGCTTTCTTT
>17|TRBV4-2|TRBD2|NA|TRBJ2-5
CASSQGTSGGAAETQYF
TGTGCCAGCAGCCAAGGGACTAGCGGGGGGGCTGCGGAGACCCAGTACTTC